The 2 T cell receptor beta chains reported below all come from one sample, sequenced in a study of shared clonotypes between healthy human individuals. The assay was immunoSEQ multiplex PCR, and TCRdb's table has in-frame clones only and misses some. The sample lists about 2.4 million clones; approximately 93% were seen once. The sequenced sample consisted of naive CD4+ T cells from PBMCs. Subset of the sample: CD45RA+ positively selected. The receptors were gathered from a young man in good health. Some clones in this sample may be carry-over from other donors' samples.

The chain uses TRBV5-1 and TRBJ2-7; the D call may be TRBD1 or TRBD2 (5 bases each). Germline V gene sequence: CDR1 SGHRS, CDR2 YFSETQ. Trimming took 3 bases from V and 3 from J, leaving 16 bases between them. CDR3 length: 15 residues. CDR3 sequence (DNA): TGCGCCAGCAGCTCAGACGGGACCAGCGGCTACGAGCAGTACTTC. Protein sequence: CASSSDGTSGYEQYF.

This clone was counted a single time. The same CDR3 arises from other DNA sequences in this sample as well. The chain combines TRBV5-1 with TRBJ2-3, with unresolved D. The CDR3 has 13 residues. Trimming removed 3 bases at V and 3 bases at J, with 8 bases between. Germline V gene sequence: CDR1 SGHRS, CDR2 YFSETQ. The CDR3 nucleotides read TGCGCCAGCAGCTCCCTTCCAACAGATACGCAGTATTTT. Translating it yields CASSSLPTDTQYF.